The clone carrying this T cell receptor (beta chain) was recorded a few times. The protocol attached unique molecular identifiers to individual cDNA molecules. A single record per CDR3 protein comes from TCRdb applying MiXCR to the 5' RACE reads. The sample lists just over 95,000 distinct CDR3 sequences; roughly 11% were seen once. CDR3 length: 16 amino acids. Trimming cost V 0 bases and J 1 base, with 12 bases left between them. Per the germline V gene, CDR1 is KGHSH and CDR2 is LQKENI. These data are taken from a study of early T cells in non-severe SARS-CoV-2 infection. Source material: whole blood. This chain links TRBV18 with TRBJ1-1, with D hard to call. This TCR came from an adult who was a healthcare worker with PCR-confirmed SARS-CoV-2 infection or an uninfected control (not recorded which). Here the CDR3 DNA reads TGTGCCAGCTCACCACCGGGCAGAGCCTCGAACACTGAAGCTTTCTTT. Translated: CASSPPGRASNTEAFF. Supplemented by reference TRBV18 and TRBJ1-1, the full variable domain reads NAGVMQNPRHLVRRRGQEARLRCSPMKGHSHVYWYRQLPEEGLKFMVYLQKENIIDESGMPKERFSAEFPKEGPSILRIQQVVRGDSAAYFCASSPPGRASNTEAFFGQGTRLTVV.